Listed here are 27 T cell receptor beta chains from one sample, sequenced in a study of T-cell reconstitution after alpha-beta-depleted transplantation in children. Unique molecular identifiers were built into the TCRbeta library. Using its own MiXCR run on the PCR reads, TCRdb lists one record per CDR3 protein. The table has roughly 17,000 distinct CDR3 sequences, over 10% seen once. Specimen: PBMCs, mostly from graft donor cells, collected 180 days after TCRalphabeta/CD19-depleted stem cell transplant. These receptor sequences come from a boy less than two years old who had a stem cell transplant for Wiskott-Aldrich syndrome, so the T cells may come from the graft donor.

The genes are TRBV20-1 and TRBJ2-1; TRBD1 agrees at 8 bases. The CDR3 sequence is 11 residues long. CDR1 is DFQATT and CDR2 is SNEGSKA in the germline V gene (reference sequence). V was pared by 6 bases and J by 7 bases, with 2 bases of the junction left unmatched. CDR3 in DNA: TGCAGTGCAAACAGGGGGAATGAGCAGTTCTTC. Protein: CSANRGNEQFF.

This clonotype has more than one count but fewer than ten. The V call is TRBV20-1, the J call TRBJ1-1, with no clear D. Trimming took 6 bases from V and 4 from J, leaving 21 bases between them. Per the germline V gene, CDR1 is DFQATT and CDR2 is SNEGSKA (reference sequence). CDR3 length equals 15 residues. The CDR3 region is CSALGAGKMVTEAFF. CDR3 coding DNA: TGCAGTGCCCTAGGAGCAGGTAAAATGGTCACTGAAGCTTTCTTT.

This chain joins TRBV11-2 and TRBJ2-3, with D tentatively TRBD1 (6 bases). V lost 0 bases and J 5 bases, leaving 12 bases between the germline ends. CDR1 is SGHAT and CDR2 is FQNNGV in the germline V gene. The CDR3 is 15 residues long. CDR3 sequence (DNA): TGTGCCAGCAGCTTAGAGCAGGGGTATGAAGATACGCAGTATTTT. This gives the protein CASSLEQGYEDTQYF.

To note about this clonotype: With a much larger clone just one base away, this may be a read error. The chain recombines TRBV6-1 with TRBJ2-2; 10 bases agree with TRBD1. In germline, CDR1 is MNHNS, CDR2 SASEGT. The CDR3 totals 16 residues. CDR3 DNA sequence: TGTGCCAGCAGTAAGACAGGGGGCGCGAACACCGGGGAGCGGTTTTTT. This gives the protein CASSKTGGANTGERFF.

Ten or more counts support this clonotype. The rearrangement uses TRBV30 and TRBJ1-1; no reliable D call. Between the trimmed V and J ends, which lost 0 bases and 5 bases, there was a span of 10 bases. The CDR3 totals 13 residues. CDR1 GTSNPN and CDR2 SVGIG come from the germline V gene (reference sequence). The DNA of the CDR3 is TGTGCCTGGAGTGTAATGGTGGGAACTGAAGCTTTCTTT. Protein sequence: CAWSVMVGTEAFF.

This clonotype was seen ten or more times. The chain carries TRBV7-2 and TRBJ1-3, with D hard to call. CDR1 is SGHTA, CDR2 FQGNSA, per germline. With 6 bases removed from V and 7 bases from J, the gap between germline ends came to 10 bases. This CDR3 region has 12 residues. CDR3 loop: CASSSRSNTIYF. DNA for the CDR3: TGTGCCAGCAGTTCAAGGAGTAACACCATATATTTT.

This clonotype was seen repeatedly, ten times or more. V and J are TRBV20-1 and TRBJ2-1; tentative D call: TRBD2 (6 bases). The CDR3 runs to 14 residues. Germline V gives CDR1 DFQATT, CDR2 SNEGSKA (reference sequence). CDR3 DNA sequence: TGCAGCGTCGGCGGCGGGACGTCCTACAATGAGCAGTTCTTC. Protein: CSVGGGTSYNEQFF.

This clonotype was seen a few times. This chain joins TRBV7-9 and TRBJ2-7; D gene unclear. With 1 base removed from V and 6 bases from J, the gap between germline ends came to 13 bases. Germline loops: CDR1 SEHNR, CDR2 FQNEAQ (reference sequence). The CDR3 extends over 14 amino acids. CDR3 nucleotide sequence: TGTGCCAGCAGCTTAGTAGGGCTGTCTGGCGAGCAGTACTTC. As protein: CASSLVGLSGEQYF.

The chain couples TRBV28 to TRBJ2-5; D assignment may be TRBD1 or TRBD2 (5 bases each). Deletions cut 5 bases from V and 5 bases from J, with 15 bases between. Germline V gene lookup returns CDR1 MDHEN and CDR2 SYDVKM. This CDR3 is built from 14 residues. For the CDR3, the DNA is TGTGCCAGCAGTCTCATGGGACGGGTTGAGACCCAGTACTTC. It translates to CASSLMGRVETQYF.

The rearrangement joins TRBV14 to TRBJ2-1, with D uncertain. The CDR3 is 16 residues long. The germline V and J ends were trimmed by 5 bases and 0 bases, with 14 bases remaining between them. CDR1 and CDR2 from the germline V gene are SGHDN and FVKESK. CDR3 region: CASSLDQTVSYNEQFF. Written as DNA, the CDR3 is TGTGCCAGCAGCTTGGACCAGACTGTCTCCTACAATGAGCAGTTCTTC.

V is TRBV2 and J is TRBJ2-1; D is uncertain. The CDR3 extends over 17 amino acids. Per germline, CDR1 SNHLY and CDR2 FYNNEI. V was shortened by 1 base and J by 3 bases, with 16 bases between the two germline ends. The CDR3: CASSEGVPGWLYNEQFF. The CDR3 DNA reads as TGTGCCAGCAGTGAAGGGGTCCCCGGTTGGCTCTACAATGAGCAGTTCTTC.

This clonotype was recorded a few times. The chain recombines TRBV7-9 with TRBJ2-5; D is undetermined. V was shortened by 1 base and J by 5 bases, with 14 bases between the two germline ends. The CDR3 length is 15 residues. CDR1 is SEHNR, CDR2 FQNEAQ, per germline (reference sequence). This chain's CDR3 is CASSLELSMAETQYF. The CDR3 DNA follows: TGTGCCAGCAGCTTAGAATTGTCGATGGCGGAGACCCAGTACTTC.

There are many counts of this clonotype. The V gene is TRBV5-1, the J gene TRBJ2-5; unclear D gene. This CDR3 region has 16 residues. The V and J ends lost 0 bases and 2 bases respectively, with 14 bases between them. CDR1 is SGHRS, CDR2 YFSETQ, per germline. The CDR3 nucleotides are TGCGCCAGCAGCTTGGACGGCCCCCTGGCTCAAGAGACCCAGTACTTC. It specifies CASSLDGPLAQETQYF.

The chain carries TRBV20-1 and TRBJ1-2, with a tentative D call TRBD1 (5 bases). CDR3 size: 14 residues. Trimming took 3 bases from V and 0 from J, leaving 11 bases between them. The V gene's germline CDR1 is DFQATT and CDR2 SNEGSKA (reference sequence). CDR3 residues: CSASGWDPNYGYTF. CDR3 sequence (DNA): TGCAGTGCTAGTGGGTGGGACCCTAACTATGGCTACACCTTC.

This clonotype showed up just once. One base away lies a much larger clone, so this may be a sequencing read error. The chain links TRBV29-1 to TRBJ2-5; 7 positions match TRBD2. The germline CDR1 and CDR2 sequences are SQVTM and ANQGSEA. This CDR3 has 13 residues. The CDR3 sequence is CSHQTSSQETQCF. In DNA, the CDR3 is TGCAGCCATCAGACTAGCTCCCAAGAGACCCAGTGCTTC.

This clonotype has ten or more counts. This sequence joins TRBV24-1 and TRBJ2-5; TRBD1 matches at 10 bases. The ends lost 4 bases at V and 6 bases at J; junction bases unmatched: 10. The germline gives CDR1 KGHDR, CDR2 SFDVKD. The CDR3 runs 16 residues. The CDR3: CATSERGQGLAKTQYF. CDR3 nucleotides: TGTGCCACCAGTGAGAGGGGACAGGGGCTTGCTAAGACCCAGTACTTC.

The chain links TRBV7-9 to TRBJ2-3; TRBD2 aligns across 8 bases. This CDR3 is 14 amino acids long. V was pared by 3 bases and J by 1 base, with 0 bases of the junction left unmatched. Germline CDR1 is SEHNR and CDR2 is FQNEAQ (reference sequence). Here the CDR3 DNA reads TGTGCCAGCAGCTTGACTAGCGGCACAGATACGCAGTATTTT. It yields the protein CASSLTSGTDTQYF.

This chain links TRBV11-1 with TRBJ2-1; 15 bases align to TRBD2. Per the germline V gene, CDR1 is SGHAT and CDR2 is FQDESV (reference sequence). The CDR3 runs 19 residues. Germline trimming cut 1 base from V and 1 base from J; bases unmatched to any gene: 5. CDR3 DNA: TGTGCCAGCAGCTTAGTTGGACTAGCGGGAGGGAGGTCCTACAATGAGCAGTTCTTC. Protein: CASSLVGLAGGRSYNEQFF.

The J gene is TRBJ2-7, the V gene TRBV5-1; D not resolved. This CDR3 is built from 14 residues. Trimming left V 4 bases short and J 2 bases short, with 13 bases between. Germline V gene lookup returns CDR1 SGHRS and CDR2 YFSETQ. The CDR3 here is CASSPDLGTYEQYF. The CDR3 bases are TGCGCCAGCAGCCCGGACCTTGGTACCTACGAGCAGTACTTC.

This clonotype turned up a few times. The chain combines TRBV7-9 with TRBJ1-1; unclear D gene. V was clipped by 7 bases and J by 1 base, with 10 bases between them. Germline V CDR1 and CDR2: SEHNR, FQNEAQ (reference sequence). The CDR3 has 13 residues. The CDR3: CASIYQKNTEAFF. As DNA, the CDR3 is TGTGCCAGCATCTACCAGAAGAACACTGAAGCTTTCTTT.

The V call is TRBV9, the J call TRBJ2-2, with D perhaps TRBD1 (5 bases). The CDR3 contains 16 residues. Germline V gene sequence: CDR1 SGDLS, CDR2 YYNGEE. Trimming pared 1 base from V and 3 bases from J, leaving 13 bases between. CDR3 amino acids: CASSVLSRADTGELFF. CDR3 nucleotide sequence: TGTGCCAGCAGCGTACTTTCCAGGGCTGACACCGGGGAGCTGTTTTTT. Full variable domain (outside the CDR3, taken from reference TRBV9 and TRBJ2-2): DSGVTQTPKHLITATGQRVTLRCSPRSGDLSVYWYQQSLDQGLQFLIQYYNGEERAKGNILERFSAQQFPDLHSELNLSSLELGDSALYFCASSVLSRADTGELFFGEGSRLTVL.

In this sample, this clonotype turned up a few times. The V and J genes are TRBV15 and TRBJ2-7; 9 bases map to TRBD2. CDR3 length: 14 amino acids. Losses at the gene ends were 5 bases for V and 4 bases for J; bases not matched to a gene: 6. Germline V gene sequence: CDR1 LNHNV, CDR2 YYDKDF (reference sequence). CDR3 bases: TGTGCCACCAGCGGTCGACTAGCGGAATACGAGCAGTACTTC. Protein sequence: CATSGRLAEYEQYF.

V and J are TRBV11-2 and TRBJ2-1; either TRBD1 or TRBD2 may supply D (6 bases each). Germline lookup yields CDR1 SGHAT and CDR2 FQNNGV. V lost 2 bases and J 4 bases, leaving 21 bases between the germline ends. CDR3 length equals 18 residues. The CDR3, as DNA: TGTGCCAGCAGCTTATTCCCCCCAAGGGGGGTTCCTTACAATGAGCAGTTCTTC. Encoded protein: CASSLFPPRGVPYNEQFF.

This clonotype was detected only a few times. V is TRBV2 and J is TRBJ1-1, with D tentatively TRBD1 (5 bases). V lost 0 bases, J lost 5 bases, and 16 bases lay in between. The CDR3 has 16 amino acids. Germline V gives CDR1 SNHLY, CDR2 FYNNEI. CDR3 loop: CASSEALPGEGTEAFF. CDR3 nucleotides: TGTGCCAGCAGTGAAGCGCTTCCGGGGGAGGGAACTGAAGCTTTCTTT. Looking up the rest from reference TRBV2 and TRBJ1-1 gives the full variable domain: EPEVTQTPSHQVTQMGQEVILRCVPISNHLYFYWYRQILGQKVEFLVSFYNNEISEKSEIFDDQFSVERPDGSNFTLKIRSTKLEDSAMYFCASSEALPGEGTEAFFGQGTRLTVV.

This rearrangement joins TRBV28 to TRBJ2-5, with 7 nucleotides matching TRBD1. This CDR3 spans 14 amino acids. From germline, CDR1 is MDHEN and CDR2 SYDVKM. The J segment lost 1 base and the V segment lost 5 bases, leaving 4 bases of the junction unmatched. The CDR3 DNA sequence: TGTGCCAGCAGTCGCTGGGACAGCCAAGAGACCCAGTACTTC. It translates to CASSRWDSQETQYF.

The V and J genes are TRBV20-1 and TRBJ2-3, with a possible D match to TRBD2 (7 bases). V lost 5 bases to trimming and J lost 4 bases, with 16 bases between them. From germline, CDR1 is DFQATT and CDR2 SNEGSKA (reference sequence). The CDR3 covers 14 residues. The CDR3 DNA sequence: TGCAGTGCTGAGGGGGGTACTAGCGCAGATACGCAGTATTTT. This sequence encodes CSAEGGTSADTQYF.

This chain uses TRBV11-1 with TRBJ1-5, with 7 bases aligning to TRBD1. V shed 0 bases, J shed 0 bases, and the junction held 11 bases outside the gene matches. Germline CDR1 is SGHAT and CDR2 is FQDESV (reference sequence). There are 19 residues in the CDR3. The CDR3 coding sequence is TGTGCCAGCAGCTTAGCGCTGGGGAGGGGGCCTCATAGCAATCAGCCCCAGCATTTT. Encoded protein: CASSLALGRGPHSNQPQHF.